These 14 T cell receptor beta chains came from one sample sequenced in a study of cytomegalovirus exposure and HLA in healthy donors. PCR amplification relied on 60 Vbeta primers (plus 13 Jbeta primers). Sequenced by immunoSEQ multiplex PCR; TCRdb stores in-frame clones only, minus some. The sample lists 95,000 to 150,000 clones, about four fifths occurring once. Specimen: PBMCs. Receptor source: a man aged 18 to 29 in good health and CMV-seronegative.

V is TRBV4-2 and J is TRBJ2-5, with TRBD2 matching over 8 bases. The assigned J gene may be wrong: the sequence end matches TRBJ2-7 better. In germline, CDR1 is LGHNA, CDR2 YNFKEQ. The CDR3 consists of 14 residues. CDR3 DNA sequence: TGTGCCAGCAGCCAAGTCGGGAGGGGCTACGAGCAGTACTTC. It translates to CASSQVGRGYEQYF.

V is TRBV19 and J is TRBJ1-2; no firm D call. This CDR3 spans 15 amino acids. CDR1 is LNHDA, CDR2 SQIVND, per germline (reference sequence). The V gene lost 5 bases and the J gene lost 4 bases, with 17 bases spanning the gap. CDR3 sequence (DNA): TGTGCCAGTAGTCATCAGGAGGAGATTCTCTATGGCTACACCTTC. Amino acids: CASSHQEEILYGYTF.

The CDR3 loop reads CASSGGQGGQETQYF. CDR3 DNA: TGTGCCAGCAGCGGGGGACAGGGGGGCCAAGAGACCCAGTACTTC. The chain combines TRBV5-4 with TRBJ2-5; 11 bases align to TRBD1. Germline V gene sequence: CDR1 SGHNT, CDR2 YYREEE (reference sequence). CDR3 length equals 15 residues. The junction had 3 bases not matched to a gene; V was cut back by 4 bases and J by 1 base.

The gene calls are TRBV10-3 and TRBJ1-3; D perhaps matches TRBD1 (6 bases). Germline V gene sequence: CDR1 ENHRY, CDR2 SYGVKD. Between the trimmed V and J ends, which lost 4 bases and 0 bases, there was a span of 13 bases. The CDR3 totals 16 residues. CDR3: CAISGPDSPSGNTIYF. As DNA, the CDR3 is TGTGCCATCAGTGGGCCGGACAGTCCCTCTGGAAACACCATATATTTT.

The gene calls are TRBV14 and TRBJ2-3; 8 bases agree with TRBD1. With V trimmed by 5 bases and J by 2 bases, 9 bases remained unmatched. CDR1 and CDR2 from the germline V gene are SGHDN and FVKESK. The CDR3 is made up of 16 amino acids. The CDR3 reads CASSLGQASLTDTQYF. The CDR3 nucleotides read TGTGCCAGCAGCTTGGGACAGGCATCTCTCACAGATACGCAGTATTTT.

The chain is built from TRBV19 and TRBJ2-6; 7 nucleotides agree with TRBD1. V shed 10 bases and J 1 base; nucleotides not matched to a gene: 10. Germline lookup yields CDR1 LNHDA and CDR2 SQIVND (reference sequence). This CDR3 has 16 amino acids. CDR3 loop: CATRDSLRSGANVLTF. CDR3 nucleotides: TGTGCCACCCGGGACAGTCTTAGATCTGGGGCCAACGTCCTGACTTTC.

The gene calls are TRBV7-2 and TRBJ1-5; 8 bases line up with TRBD1. The V segment lost 5 bases and the J segment 4 bases; nucleotides outside the gene matches: 4. The CDR3 totals 14 residues. The V gene's germline CDR1 is SGHTA and CDR2 FQGNSA. CDR3 loop: CASSPQGGNQPQHF. CDR3 sequence (DNA): TGTGCCAGCAGCCCACAGGGGGGAAATCAGCCCCAGCATTTT. Variable domain in full (rest from reference TRBV7-2 and TRBJ1-5): GAGVSQSPSNKVTEKGKDVELRCDPISGHTALYWYRQSLGQGLEFLIYFQGNSAPDKSGLPSDRFSAERTGGSVSTLTIQRTQQEDSAVYLCASSPQGGNQPQHFGDGTRLSIL.

J is TRBJ1-1 and V is TRBV7-2; unclear D gene. The CDR3 covers 15 residues. Germline CDR1 reads SGHTA; CDR2 reads FQGNSA. V gave up 4 bases and J gave up 2 bases, with 14 bases separating them. As DNA, the CDR3 is TGTGCCAGCAGCTGGTTTACAGAAGTAAACACTGAAGCTTTCTTT. Amino acid sequence: CASSWFTEVNTEAFF.

The V and J genes are TRBV7-2 and TRBJ2-5; TRBD2 matches at 16 bases. CDR3 length: 17 residues. Germline V gene sequence: CDR1 SGHTA, CDR2 FQGNSA. Germline trimming cut 5 bases from V and 5 bases from J; bases unmatched to any gene: 8. The CDR3 DNA follows: TGTGCCAGCAGCGCCGGGACTAGCGGGGGGGCTAGGGAGACCCAGTACTTC. Amino acids: CASSAGTSGGARETQYF. Full variable domain (outside the CDR3, taken from reference TRBV7-2 and TRBJ2-5): GAGVSQSPSNKVTEKGKDVELRCDPISGHTALYWYRQSLGQGLEFLIYFQGNSAPDKSGLPSDRFSAERTGGSVSTLTIQRTQQEDSAVYLCASSAGTSGGARETQYFGPGTRLLVL.

The rearrangement joins TRBV5-6 to TRBJ1-6; 9 nucleotides align to TRBD1. CDR3 length equals 15 residues. Per the germline V gene, CDR1 is SGHDT and CDR2 is YYEEEE. The ends lost 4 bases at V and 10 bases at J; junction bases unmatched: 9. The CDR3 region has the DNA TGTGCCAGCAGCCTCATTCGGGACAGGGTGTCACCCCTCCACTTT. Translated, it gives CASSLIRDRVSPLHF.

Here the CDR3 reads CASSQEGQVTYEQYF. For the CDR3, the DNA is TGTGCCAGCAGCCAAGAGGGACAGGTGACCTACGAGCAGTACTTC. J is TRBJ2-7 and V is TRBV4-2; 8 positions agree with TRBD1. The ends lost 0 bases at V and 2 bases at J; junction bases unmatched: 3. Germline loops: CDR1 LGHNA, CDR2 YNFKEQ. CDR3 length: 15 residues.

This clone occurred once. V and J are TRBV12-5 and TRBJ1-1; a weak D match, TRBD1 (5 bases). V gave up 5 bases and J gave up 5 bases, with 18 bases separating them. CDR3 length: 15 amino acids. Germline V gene lookup returns CDR1 LGHNT and CDR2 FRNRAP. The CDR3 DNA reads TGTGCTAGTGGTCCTCCCGGGGGTTCGGGTACTGAAGCTTTCTTT. Amino acid sequence: CASGPPGGSGTEAFF.

V is TRBV2 and J is TRBJ1-2; TRBD1 aligns across 9 bases. V shed 4 bases and J 2 bases; nucleotides not matched to a gene: 2. The CDR3 has 14 residues. CDR1 and CDR2 (germline): SNHLY, FYNNEI. The CDR3 loop is CASSGDRVNYGYTF. In DNA, the CDR3 is TGTGCCAGCAGTGGGGACAGGGTCAACTATGGCTACACCTTC.

The chain combines TRBV7-2 with TRBJ2-3; 10 positions match TRBD2. The germline V gene encodes CDR1 SGHTA and CDR2 FQGNSA. There are 15 residues in the CDR3. V lost 5 bases, J lost 7 bases, and 9 bases stayed unmatched. The DNA of the CDR3 is TGTGCCAGCAGCCCGCTAGCGGGGGTGCCTTATACGCAGTATTTT. This gives the protein CASSPLAGVPYTQYF.